This is a list of T cell receptor beta chains from one sample in a study of OX40 agonist ivuxolimab in advanced cancers. Produced via immunoSEQ multiplex PCR; TCRdb's table is partial and in-frame only. The sample holds approximately 72,000 clones, 70% to 90% seen once. Here the sequenced sample was CD4+ or CD8+ T cells sorted from blood, taken in a trial of the OX40 agonist ivuxolimab. The receptors derive from an adult with an advanced solid tumor such as melanoma, head and neck, liver or kidney cancer. Each CDR3 is given with its conserved first and last residue. Each record gives: D gene, V gene, CDR3 length, clone size, J gene, CDR3 DNA, CDR3 protein. D genes are given only for firm matches. Expanded clones get a size class; other rows say once, few or many, or leave the size out.

d_call: TRBD2; v_call: TRBV7-2; cdr3_length: 15; clone_size: once; j_call: TRBJ2-4; cdr3_nt: TGTGCCAGCAGCTTAGGTGCGACTAGCGTAAACATTCAGTACTTC; cdr3_aa: CASSLGATSVNIQYF
d_call: -; v_call: TRBV6-5; cdr3_length: 14; clone_size: -; j_call: TRBJ2-5; cdr3_nt: TGTGCCAGCAGGCCAGGGGGGGCCCAAGAGACCCAGTACTTC; cdr3_aa: CASRPGGAQETQYF
d_call: -; v_call: TRBV19; cdr3_length: 17; clone_size: -; j_call: TRBJ2-1; cdr3_nt: TGTGCCAGTAGTCCCTTACCTCGTTTAGCGGACTACAATGAGCAGTTCTTC; cdr3_aa: CASSPLPRLADYNEQFF
d_call: TRBD1; v_call: TRBV6-6; cdr3_length: 15; clone_size: once; j_call: TRBJ1-1; cdr3_nt: TGTGCCAGCAGTTACAGGACAGGGGGGAACACTGAAGCTTTCTTT; cdr3_aa: CASSYRTGGNTEAFF
d_call: -; v_call: TRBV7-6; cdr3_length: 18; clone_size: -; j_call: TRBJ1-3; cdr3_nt: TGTGCCAGCAGCTTTTCCATGGGGGGCGCCCCCTCTGGAAACACCATATATTTT; cdr3_aa: CASSFSMGGAPSGNTIYF
d_call: TRBD1; v_call: TRBV7-2; cdr3_length: 14; clone_size: -; j_call: TRBJ1-2; cdr3_nt: TGTGCCAGCAGGACGGGACAGGGCAACTATGGCTACACCTTC; cdr3_aa: CASRTGQGNYGYTF
d_call: -; v_call: TRBV30; cdr3_length: 15; clone_size: -; j_call: TRBJ1-5; cdr3_nt: TGTGCCTGGAGTCAGGGGACTGGGGGCAATCAGCCCCAGCATTTT; cdr3_aa: CAWSQGTGGNQPQHF
d_call: -; v_call: TRBV5-5; cdr3_length: 13; clone_size: -; j_call: TRBJ2-7; cdr3_nt: TGTGCCAGCAGCTCGGACGGGGGTTTGGAGCAGTACTTC; cdr3_aa: CASSSDGGLEQYF
d_call: -; v_call: TRBV19; cdr3_length: 10; clone_size: -; j_call: TRBJ1-1; cdr3_nt: TGTGCCGCGGGTCACACTGAAGCTTTCTTT; cdr3_aa: CAAGHTEAFF
d_call: TRBD1; v_call: TRBV7-9; cdr3_length: 16; clone_size: few; j_call: TRBJ1-6; cdr3_nt: TGTGCCAGCCGAGAACAGGGGCCGAGGAGCGGTTCACCCCTCCACTTT; cdr3_aa: CASREQGPRSGSPLHF
d_call: -; v_call: TRBV6-5; cdr3_length: 15; clone_size: -; j_call: TRBJ2-3; cdr3_nt: TGTGCCAGCGCCCGGACAGAACTTAGCACAGATACGCAGTATTTT; cdr3_aa: CASARTELSTDTQYF
d_call: -; v_call: TRBV7-2; cdr3_length: 14; clone_size: -; j_call: TRBJ1-2; cdr3_nt: TGTGCCAGCAGCGTCGGGACGAACCTCTATGGCTACACCTTC; cdr3_aa: CASSVGTNLYGYTF
d_call: -; v_call: TRBV7-2; cdr3_length: 14; clone_size: -; j_call: TRBJ2-7; cdr3_nt: TGTGCCAGCAGCTCCCGGACGGAATCCTACGAGCAGTACTTC; cdr3_aa: CASSSRTESYEQYF
d_call: TRBD1; v_call: TRBV29-1; cdr3_length: 16; clone_size: once; j_call: TRBJ2-1; cdr3_nt: TGCAGCGTGACCTGGACAGGGAGGCTAGGGTACAATGAGCAGTTCTTC; cdr3_aa: CSVTWTGRLGYNEQFF
d_call: -; v_call: TRBV6-5; cdr3_length: 13; clone_size: -; j_call: TRBJ1-2; cdr3_nt: TGTGCCAGCAGTTACTCTAGTAACTATGGCTACACCTTC; cdr3_aa: CASSYSSNYGYTF
d_call: -; v_call: TRBV6-6; cdr3_length: 14; clone_size: once; j_call: TRBJ2-1; cdr3_nt: TGTGCCAGCAATATCCGGGACATCAACAATGAGCAGTTCTTC; cdr3_aa: CASNIRDINNEQFF
d_call: -; v_call: TRBV18; cdr3_length: 13; clone_size: -; j_call: TRBJ1-1; cdr3_nt: TGTGCCAGCTCACCATCCGGAGACACTGAAGCTTTCTTT; cdr3_aa: CASSPSGDTEAFF
d_call: TRBD2; v_call: TRBV7-2; cdr3_length: 16; clone_size: -; j_call: TRBJ2-7; cdr3_nt: TGTGCCAGCAGCCCCAGTAGGAGCGGGGCCTCCTACGAGCAGTACTTC; cdr3_aa: CASSPSRSGASYEQYF
d_call: TRBD2; v_call: TRBV7-2; cdr3_length: 16; clone_size: -; j_call: TRBJ2-5; cdr3_nt: TGTGCCAGCAGCTCCACCGGGACTAGCGGTCCCGAGACCCAGTACTTC; cdr3_aa: CASSSTGTSGPETQYF
d_call: -; v_call: TRBV28; cdr3_length: 13; clone_size: once; j_call: TRBJ1-3; cdr3_nt: TGTGCCAGCAACACGGGGGTTGGAAACACCATATATTTT; cdr3_aa: CASNTGVGNTIYF
d_call: TRBD1; v_call: TRBV18; cdr3_length: 14; clone_size: -; j_call: TRBJ2-5; cdr3_nt: TGTGCCAGCTCTCTGGGACAGACCCAAGAGACCCAGTACTTC; cdr3_aa: CASSLGQTQETQYF
d_call: -; v_call: TRBV4-1; cdr3_length: 16; clone_size: -; j_call: TRBJ2-3; cdr3_nt: TGCGCCAGCAGCCAGCCGCGGGCAGGACGCACAGATACGCAGTATTTT; cdr3_aa: CASSQPRAGRTDTQYF
d_call: TRBD1; v_call: TRBV4-3; cdr3_length: 16; clone_size: once; j_call: TRBJ1-1; cdr3_nt: TGCGCCAGCAGCCAAGATGTGGACAGGGGGAACACTGAAGCTTTCTTT; cdr3_aa: CASSQDVDRGNTEAFF